These 27 T cell receptor beta chains were sequenced from one sample in a study of blood T cell repertoires in COVID-19. TCRdb keeps only in-frame clones here, not all; method: immunoSEQ multiplex PCR. Counted here are some 200,000 clones, roughly 84% occurring once; the ten biggest clones make up roughly 15%. The specimen sequenced was peripheral blood. The receptor set was obtained from a woman in her 70s with COVID-19, enrolled during active disease.

The chain links TRBV5-1 to TRBJ2-2, with TRBD1 as a possible D gene (6 bases). V was clipped by 6 bases and J by 4 bases, with 13 bases between them. CDR1 SGHRS and CDR2 YFSETQ come from the germline V gene. The CDR3 consists of 14 residues. The CDR3, as DNA: TGCGCCAGCACAGAACAGGGTGGCACCGGGGAGCTGTTTTTT. Amino acid sequence: CASTEQGGTGELFF.

This clone occurred a few times. The chain recombines TRBV19 with TRBJ2-4; D is uncertain. This CDR3 contains 12 residues. The V and J ends lost 0 bases and 6 bases respectively, with 3 bases between them. Germline V gene data show CDR1 as LNHDA and CDR2 as SQIVND (reference sequence). The CDR3 spells CASSIDLNIQYF. CDR3 DNA sequence: TGTGCCAGTAGTATAGACCTAAACATTCAGTACTTC.

This chain joins TRBV6-5 and TRBJ2-1; 14 nucleotides match TRBD2. Germline CDR1 MNHEY, CDR2 SVGAGI. V was pared by 6 bases and J by 7 bases, with 5 bases of the junction left unmatched. This CDR3 region has 15 residues. The DNA of the CDR3 is TGTGCCAGCAGCCCCCGACTAGCGGGAGGGAATGAGCAGTTCTTC. Translating it yields CASSPRLAGGNEQFF.

V usage is TRBV11-2 and J usage is TRBJ1-1; D is undetermined. Trimming took 1 base from V and 1 from J, leaving 16 bases between them. The CDR3 length is 17 residues. CDR1 is SGHAT and CDR2 is FQNNGV in the germline V gene. The CDR3 DNA is TGTGCCAGCAGCTTAGTAAGTCCCATCGCGTGGAACACTGAAGCTTTCTTT. Encoded protein: CASSLVSPIAWNTEAFF.

This clone has just a few counts. The rearrangement uses TRBV19 and TRBJ2-6; 11 nucleotides match TRBD1. Germline V gene data show CDR1 as LNHDA and CDR2 as SQIVND (reference sequence). V dropped 2 bases and J dropped 2; count of bases not matched to a gene: 5. The CDR3 is 18 residues long. This CDR3 reads CASSIPRDRGTGANVLTF. The CDR3 bases are TGTGCCAGTAGTATACCCCGGGACAGGGGGACTGGGGCCAACGTCCTGACTTTC.

In nucleotides, the CDR3 is TGTGCCAGCAGCTTAGGACAGGGTAGCCTATATGGCTACACCTTC. This translates into CASSLGQGSLYGYTF. The rearrangement uses TRBV11-2 and TRBJ1-2; 7 bases fit TRBD1. Looked up from germline, CDR1 is SGHAT and CDR2 is FQNNGV. This CDR3 region has 15 residues. The V segment lost 1 base and the J segment 5 bases; nucleotides outside the gene matches: 7. The full variable domain, completed using reference TRBV11-2 and TRBJ1-2, is EAGVAQSPRYKIIEKRQSVAFWCNPISGHATLYWYQQILGQGPKLLIQFQNNGVVDDSQLPKDRFSAERLKGVDSTLKIQPAKLEDSAVYLCASSLGQGSLYGYTFGSGTRLTVV.

This rearrangement joins TRBV28 to TRBJ2-1; 10 bases line up with TRBD2. Germline CDR1 MDHEN, CDR2 SYDVKM. The CDR3 length is 15 residues. The junction had 13 bases not matched to a gene; V was cut back by 10 bases and J by 7 bases. The CDR3 loop reads CATLIAGGIYNEQFF. The DNA of the CDR3 is TGTGCCACCCTGATAGCGGGGGGTATTTATAATGAGCAGTTCTTC.

V usage is TRBV9 and J usage is TRBJ2-3; D is ambiguous. V was cut by 4 bases and J by 4 bases, with 7 bases left in between. The V gene's germline CDR1 is SGDLS and CDR2 YYNGEE. The CDR3 length is 12 residues. The CDR3 sequence is CASSPQADTQYF. The CDR3, as DNA: TGTGCCAGCAGCCCCCAGGCAGATACGCAGTATTTT.

The chain has TRBV27 and TRBJ2-3; no reliable D call. This CDR3 region has 15 residues. Trimming took 2 bases from V and 0 from J, leaving 9 bases between them. The germline CDR1 and CDR2 sequences are MNHEY and SMNVEV (reference sequence). CDR3 region: CASSLGRTSTDTQYF. The CDR3 DNA follows: TGTGCCAGCAGTTTAGGTAGAACTAGCACAGATACGCAGTATTTT.

This chain joins TRBV19 and TRBJ2-7, with TRBD1 as a possible D gene (6 bases). Per germline, CDR1 LNHDA and CDR2 SQIVND (reference sequence). The length of the CDR3 is 12 residues. Trimming took off 5 bases at V and 2 bases at J, with 7 bases between the two ends. CDR3 amino acids: CASSGGPYEQYF. The CDR3 DNA reads TGTGCCAGTAGTGGGGGCCCCTACGAGCAGTACTTC.

As for this clone: This specimen includes other DNA sequences encoding the same CDR3. CDR3 bases: TGCGCCAGCAGCCTACCCTCCTACGAGCAGTACTTC. As protein: CASSLPSYEQYF. This sequence joins TRBV5-1 and TRBJ2-7; D call uncertain. V was cut by 4 bases and J by 0 bases, with 5 bases left in between. The CDR3 runs to 12 residues. Looked up from germline, CDR1 is SGHRS and CDR2 is YFSETQ. The complete variable domain, with remaining parts taken from reference TRBV5-1 and TRBJ2-7, reads KAGVTQTPRYLIKTRGQQVTLSCSPISGHRSVSWYQQTPGQGLQFLFEYFSETQRNKGNFPGRFSGRQFSNSRSEMNVSTLELGDSALYLCASSLPSYEQYFGPGTRLTVT.

The V call is TRBV7-2, the J call TRBJ1-5, with D unclear. The V end was cut by 5 bases, the J end by 7 bases, with 21 bases between. The CDR3 runs to 16 residues. CDR1 SGHTA and CDR2 FQGNSA come from the germline V gene. This chain's CDR3 is CASSGPTGGKGQPQHF. CDR3 bases: TGTGCCAGCAGCGGCCCAACGGGAGGGAAAGGCCAGCCCCAGCATTTT.

The rearrangement links TRBV3-1 (or the pseudogene TRBV3-2) to TRBJ2-7; 8 bases are shared with TRBD1. This CDR3 region has 15 residues. Germline values: CDR1 LGHDT, CDR2 YNNKEL (reference sequence). With 2 bases clipped from V and 6 bases from J, the junction kept 9 bases outside the gene matches. The CDR3 DNA follows: TGTGCCAGCAGCCAATTCACGGGACAGGAGACCGAGCAGTACTTC. It is translated as CASSQFTGQETEQYF.

The V and J genes are TRBV6-5 and TRBJ1-2; perhaps TRBD1 as D (5 bases). V was cut by 7 bases and J by 3 bases, with 12 bases left in between. Per germline, CDR1 MNHEY and CDR2 SVGAGI. The CDR3 has 13 amino acids. DNA for the CDR3: TGTGCCAGCACGGAGGGGCTCGACTATGGCTACACCTTC. This gives the protein CASTEGLDYGYTF.

The rearrangement uses TRBV19 and TRBJ2-4; TRBD1 might be the D (6 bases). Germline loops: CDR1 LNHDA, CDR2 SQIVND (reference sequence). The ends were cut back, 2 bases at V and 8 bases at J, with 13 bases in the middle. This CDR3 spans 14 amino acids. The DNA of the CDR3 is TGTGCCAGTAGTATAAATAGGGGGAAGGACATTCAGTACTTC. It is translated as CASSINRGKDIQYF.

The rearrangement joins TRBV28 to TRBJ1-1; D perhaps matches TRBD1 (5 bases). The CDR3 sequence is 13 residues long. V gave up 3 bases and J gave up 8 bases, with 13 bases separating them. Looked up from germline, CDR1 is MDHEN and CDR2 is SYDVKM. CDR3 DNA: TGTGCCAGCAGTTTTGGACAAACTATAGAAGCTTTCTTT. Translated: CASSFGQTIEAFF.

This rearrangement joins TRBV3-1 (or the pseudogene TRBV3-2) to TRBJ2-1, with a weak D call TRBD2 (6 bases). V was shortened by 8 bases and J by 7 bases, with 18 bases between the two germline ends. The CDR3 totals 14 residues. The V gene's germline CDR1 is LGHDT and CDR2 YNNKEL (reference sequence). The CDR3 DNA reads TGTGCCAGCCGCGGGACTCCCGAGAGGAATGAGCAGTTCTTC. Its translation is CASRGTPERNEQFF.

This chain links TRBV28 with TRBJ2-3; D perhaps matches TRBD2 (6 bases). V lost 5 bases to trimming and J lost 5 bases, with 20 bases between them. Looked up from germline, CDR1 is MDHEN and CDR2 is SYDVKM. CDR3 length: 16 amino acids. The DNA of the CDR3 is TGTGCCAGCAGTGTGACCGGGACTGGGCAGGGAGATACGCAGTATTTT. Translating it yields CASSVTGTGQGDTQYF.

The chain links TRBV30 to TRBJ1-5; the D gene is possibly TRBD1 (6 bases). This CDR3 is 13 amino acids long. The V and J ends lost 1 base and 3 bases respectively, with 7 bases between them. Germline values: CDR1 GTSNPN, CDR2 SVGIG (reference sequence). The CDR3 nucleotides read TGTGCCTGGAGTGGACAGGACAATCAGCCCCAGCATTTT. Its translation is CAWSGQDNQPQHF.

The chain employs TRBV4-1 and TRBJ2-1; 12 bases are a match to TRBD2. Trimming at V came to 3 bases and at J to 7 bases, leaving 7 bases not matched to a gene. This CDR3 is built from 16 residues. Germline CDR1 reads MGHRA; CDR2 reads YSYEKL. CDR3 region: CASSHPGTSGFNEQFF. In DNA form, the CDR3 reads TGCGCCAGCAGCCATCCCGGGACTAGCGGGTTTAATGAGCAGTTCTTC.

V gene TRBV7-2 combines with J gene TRBJ2-3; 8 positions agree with TRBD1. Germline trimming cut 1 base from V and 6 bases from J; bases unmatched to any gene: 0. The germline CDR1 and CDR2 sequences are SGHTA and FQGNSA. The CDR3 runs to 13 residues. The CDR3 spells CASSLGQGDTQYF. CDR3 sequence (DNA): TGTGCCAGCAGCTTAGGACAGGGGGATACGCAGTATTTT.

The rearrangement links TRBV5-1 to TRBJ2-7; TRBD2 aligns across 10 bases. J was trimmed by 6 bases and V by 2 bases; bases with no gene match: 11. Germline-derived CDR1 and CDR2 are SGHRS and YFSETQ. CDR3 length: 16 amino acids. Here the CDR3 DNA reads TGCGCCAGCAGCTTAAGACAGAGCGGGGGGGCTGGCGAGCAGTACGTC. Amino acid sequence: CASSLRQSGGAGEQYV.

The rearrangement joins TRBV27 to TRBJ2-5; TRBD2 agrees at 11 bases. J was trimmed by 4 bases and V by 2 bases; bases with no gene match: 6. Germline CDR1 reads MNHEY; CDR2 reads SMNVEV (reference sequence). The CDR3 is 16 amino acids. CDR3 bases: TGTGCCAGCAGTTTAAGGGACGGACTAGCGGGAGAGACCCAGTACTTC. This codes for CASSLRDGLAGETQYF.

The rearrangement uses TRBV15 and TRBJ1-1, with D uncertain. V lost 0 bases and J lost 5, with 10 bases in between. The CDR3 runs 14 residues. CDR1 is LNHNV, CDR2 YYDKDF, per germline (reference sequence). In DNA form, the CDR3 reads TGTGCCACCAGCAGAGATAGGCGGCAGACTGAAGCTTTCTTT. Its translation is CATSRDRRQTEAFF.

V gene TRBV29-1 combines with J gene TRBJ2-1, with TRBD1 identical over 8 bases. The CDR3 has 12 amino acids. The germline V gene encodes CDR1 SQVTM and CDR2 ANQGSEA. Unmatched junction bases numbered 7, after V lost 7 bases and J lost 8 bases. CDR3 coding DNA: TGCAGCGCGGACAGGGATAGGGATGAGCAGTTCTTC. As protein: CSADRDRDEQFF.

This rearrangement joins TRBV18 to TRBJ2-2; D possibly corresponds to TRBD1 (6 bases). This CDR3 is 17 amino acids long. V was shortened by 8 bases and J by 2 bases, with 21 bases between the two germline ends. Germline assignment: CDR1 KGHSH and CDR2 LQKENI. CDR3 coding DNA: TGTGCCAGCCAACAGTCCGAGACAGGACATAACACCGGGGAGCTGTTTTTT. It yields the protein CASQQSETGHNTGELFF.

V usage is TRBV28 and J usage is TRBJ2-2, with D possibly TRBD2 on 7 matching bases. V was pared by 5 bases and J by 7 bases, with 14 bases between. The germline V gene encodes CDR1 MDHEN and CDR2 SYDVKM. The CDR3 is 14 amino acids. CDR3 in amino acids: CASSRAGANGELFF. The CDR3, as DNA: TGTGCCAGCAGTCGGGCGGGGGCTAACGGGGAGCTGTTTTTT.